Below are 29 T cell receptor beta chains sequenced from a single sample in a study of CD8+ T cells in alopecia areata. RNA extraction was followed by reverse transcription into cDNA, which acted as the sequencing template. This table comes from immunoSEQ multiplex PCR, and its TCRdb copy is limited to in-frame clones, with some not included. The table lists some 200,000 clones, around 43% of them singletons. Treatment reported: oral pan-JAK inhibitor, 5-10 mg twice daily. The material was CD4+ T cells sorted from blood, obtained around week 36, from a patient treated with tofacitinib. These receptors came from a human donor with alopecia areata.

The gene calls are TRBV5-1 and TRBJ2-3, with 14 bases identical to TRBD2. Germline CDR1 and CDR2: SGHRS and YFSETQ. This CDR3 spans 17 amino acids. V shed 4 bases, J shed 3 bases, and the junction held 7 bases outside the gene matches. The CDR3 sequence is CASSPGLAGVGTDTQYF. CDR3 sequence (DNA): TGCGCCAGCAGCCCGGGACTAGCGGGAGTAGGGACAGATACGCAGTATTTT.

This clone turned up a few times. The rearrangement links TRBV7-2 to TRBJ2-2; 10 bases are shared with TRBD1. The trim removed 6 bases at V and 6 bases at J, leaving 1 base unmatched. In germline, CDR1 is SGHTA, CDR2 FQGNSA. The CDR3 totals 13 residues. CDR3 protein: CASSGTGAGELFF. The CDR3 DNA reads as TGTGCCAGCAGTGGGACAGGGGCCGGGGAGCTGTTTTTT.

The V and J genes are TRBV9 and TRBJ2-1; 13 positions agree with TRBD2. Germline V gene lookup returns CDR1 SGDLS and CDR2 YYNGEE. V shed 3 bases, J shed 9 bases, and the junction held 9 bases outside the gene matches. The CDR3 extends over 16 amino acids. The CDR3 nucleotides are TGTGCCAGCAGCGGGCCCGGACTAGCGGGAGTAGGTGAGCAGTTCTTC. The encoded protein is CASSGPGLAGVGEQFF.

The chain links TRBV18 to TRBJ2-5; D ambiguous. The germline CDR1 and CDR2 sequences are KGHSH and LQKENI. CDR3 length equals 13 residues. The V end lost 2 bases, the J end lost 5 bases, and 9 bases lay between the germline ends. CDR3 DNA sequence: TGTGCCAGCTCACCAAGAGACCGGGAGACCCAGTACTTC. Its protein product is CASSPRDRETQYF.

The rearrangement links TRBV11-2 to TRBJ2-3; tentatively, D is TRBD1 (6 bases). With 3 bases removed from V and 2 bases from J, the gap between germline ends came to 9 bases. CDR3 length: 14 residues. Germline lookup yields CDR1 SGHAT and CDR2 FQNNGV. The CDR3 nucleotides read TGTGCCAGCAGCTTCGACAGGTCCACAGATACGCAGTATTTT. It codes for CASSFDRSTDTQYF.

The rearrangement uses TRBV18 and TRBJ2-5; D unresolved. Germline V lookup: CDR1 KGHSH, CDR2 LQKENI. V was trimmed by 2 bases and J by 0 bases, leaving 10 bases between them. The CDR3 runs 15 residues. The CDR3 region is CASSPNPNYQETQYF. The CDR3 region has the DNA TGTGCCAGCTCACCAAACCCGAATTACCAAGAGACCCAGTACTTC.

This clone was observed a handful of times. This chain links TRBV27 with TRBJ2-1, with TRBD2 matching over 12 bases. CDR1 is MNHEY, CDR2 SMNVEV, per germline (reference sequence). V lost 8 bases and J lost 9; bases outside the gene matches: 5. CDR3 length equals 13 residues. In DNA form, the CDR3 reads TGTGCCAGCGGTCTAGCGGGAGGGGGTGAGCAGTTCTTC. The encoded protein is CASGLAGGGEQFF.

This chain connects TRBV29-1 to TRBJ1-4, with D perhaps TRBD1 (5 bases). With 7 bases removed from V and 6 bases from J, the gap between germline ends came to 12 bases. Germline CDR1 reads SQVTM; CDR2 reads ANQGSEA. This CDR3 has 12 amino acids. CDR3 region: CSAGRFHEKLFF. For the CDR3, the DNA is TGCAGCGCGGGACGTTTTCATGAAAAACTGTTTTTT.

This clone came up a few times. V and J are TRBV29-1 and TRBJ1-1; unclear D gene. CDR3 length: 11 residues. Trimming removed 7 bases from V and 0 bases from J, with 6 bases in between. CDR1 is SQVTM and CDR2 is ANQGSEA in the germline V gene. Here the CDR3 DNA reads TGCAGCGACGGGGTGAACACTGAAGCTTTCTTT. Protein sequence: CSDGVNTEAFF.

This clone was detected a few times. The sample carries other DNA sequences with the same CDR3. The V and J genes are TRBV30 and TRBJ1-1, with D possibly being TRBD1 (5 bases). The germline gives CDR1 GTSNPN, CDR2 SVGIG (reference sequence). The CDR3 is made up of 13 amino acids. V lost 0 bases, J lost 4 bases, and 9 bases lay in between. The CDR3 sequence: CAWSVRRATEAFF. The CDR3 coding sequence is TGTGCCTGGAGTGTACGCAGGGCCACTGAAGCTTTCTTT.

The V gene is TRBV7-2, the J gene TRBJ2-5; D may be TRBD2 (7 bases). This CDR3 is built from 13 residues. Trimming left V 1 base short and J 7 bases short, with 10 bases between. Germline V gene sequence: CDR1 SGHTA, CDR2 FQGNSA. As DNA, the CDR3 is TGTGCCAGCAGCTTAGGGGAGGGGGTGACCCAGTACTTC. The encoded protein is CASSLGEGVTQYF.

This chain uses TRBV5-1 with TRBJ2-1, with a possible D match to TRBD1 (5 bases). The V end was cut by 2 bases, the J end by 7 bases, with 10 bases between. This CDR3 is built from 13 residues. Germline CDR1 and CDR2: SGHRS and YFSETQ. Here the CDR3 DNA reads TGCGCCAGCAGCTTACCTCAGGGAAATGAGCAGTTCTTC. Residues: CASSLPQGNEQFF.

The CDR3 reads CSVGQGGSLGETQYF. For the CDR3, the DNA is TGCAGCGTCGGACAGGGGGGGAGTCTGGGAGAGACCCAGTACTTC. This chain links TRBV29-1 with TRBJ2-5; TRBD1 matches at 10 bases. The CDR3 totals 15 residues. Germline CDR1 and CDR2: SQVTM and ANQGSEA. J gave up 4 bases and V 6 bases, and 11 bases lay outside the gene matches.

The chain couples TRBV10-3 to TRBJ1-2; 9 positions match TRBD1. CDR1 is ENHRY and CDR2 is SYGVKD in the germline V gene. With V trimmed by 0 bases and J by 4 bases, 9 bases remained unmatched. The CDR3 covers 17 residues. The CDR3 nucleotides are TGTGCCATCAGTGAGTCGTGGGACAGGGCTGCCGTCTATGGCTACACCTTC. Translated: CAISESWDRAAVYGYTF.

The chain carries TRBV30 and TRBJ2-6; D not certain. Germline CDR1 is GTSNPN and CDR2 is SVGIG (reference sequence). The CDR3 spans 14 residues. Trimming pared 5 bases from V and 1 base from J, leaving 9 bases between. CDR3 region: CAWFGRSGANVLTF. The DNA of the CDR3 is TGTGCCTGGTTCGGACGGTCTGGGGCCAACGTCCTGACTTTC.

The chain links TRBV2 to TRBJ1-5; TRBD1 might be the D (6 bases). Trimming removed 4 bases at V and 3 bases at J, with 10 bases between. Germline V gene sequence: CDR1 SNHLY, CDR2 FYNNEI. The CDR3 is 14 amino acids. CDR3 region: CASSGTANNQPQHF. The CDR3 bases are TGTGCCAGCAGTGGGACAGCCAACAATCAGCCCCAGCATTTT.

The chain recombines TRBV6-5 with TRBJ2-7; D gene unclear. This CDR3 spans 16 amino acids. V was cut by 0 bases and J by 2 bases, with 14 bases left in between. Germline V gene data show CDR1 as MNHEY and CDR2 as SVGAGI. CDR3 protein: CASSYSISPRAYEQYF. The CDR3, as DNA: TGTGCCAGCAGTTACTCGATCTCTCCGCGCGCCTACGAGCAGTACTTC.

The CDR3 is CATSRDLSLTQYF. In DNA form, the CDR3 reads TGTGCCACCAGCAGAGATCTGAGTCTGACCCAGTACTTC. V is TRBV15 and J is TRBJ2-5; D gene uncertain. Per the germline V gene, CDR1 is LNHNV and CDR2 is YYDKDF (reference sequence). This CDR3 spans 13 amino acids. V was pared by 0 bases and J by 7 bases, with 9 bases between. The whole variable domain, filled in from reference TRBV15 and TRBJ2-5, reads DAMVIQNPRYQVTQFGKPVTLSCSQTLNHNVMYWYQQKSSQAPKLLFHYYDKDFNNEADTPDNFQSRRPNTSFCFLDIRSPGLGDTAMYLCATSRDLSLTQYFGPGTRLLVL.

CDR3 DNA: TGTGCCAGCAGTGGGGAGGGGAATGAAAAACTGTTTTTT. This encodes CASSGEGNEKLFF. The rearrangement joins TRBV2 to TRBJ1-4; D might be TRBD1 (5 bases). Germline CDR1 and CDR2: SNHLY and FYNNEI. Trimming pared 4 bases from V and 5 bases from J, leaving 8 bases between. The CDR3 sequence is 13 residues long.

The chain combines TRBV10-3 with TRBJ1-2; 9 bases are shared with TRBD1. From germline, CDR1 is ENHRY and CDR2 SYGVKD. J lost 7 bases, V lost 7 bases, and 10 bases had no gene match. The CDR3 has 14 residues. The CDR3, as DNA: TGTGCCATCAACCCAGGGACAGGGTTAGGTGGCTACACCTTC. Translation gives CAINPGTGLGGYTF.

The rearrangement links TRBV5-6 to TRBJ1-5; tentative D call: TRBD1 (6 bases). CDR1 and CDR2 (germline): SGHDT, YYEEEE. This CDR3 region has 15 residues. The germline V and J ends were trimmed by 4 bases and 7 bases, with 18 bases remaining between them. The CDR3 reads CASSTGTGRGQPQHF. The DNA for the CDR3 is TGTGCCAGCAGCACTGGGACGGGGAGGGGGCAGCCCCAGCATTTT.

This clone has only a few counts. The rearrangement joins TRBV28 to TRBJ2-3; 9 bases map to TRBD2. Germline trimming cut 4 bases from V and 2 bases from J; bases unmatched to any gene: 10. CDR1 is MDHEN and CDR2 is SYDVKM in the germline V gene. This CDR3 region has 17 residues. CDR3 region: CASSWGLLAGATDTQYF. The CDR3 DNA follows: TGTGCCAGCAGTTGGGGACTCTTAGCGGGAGCCACAGATACGCAGTATTTT.

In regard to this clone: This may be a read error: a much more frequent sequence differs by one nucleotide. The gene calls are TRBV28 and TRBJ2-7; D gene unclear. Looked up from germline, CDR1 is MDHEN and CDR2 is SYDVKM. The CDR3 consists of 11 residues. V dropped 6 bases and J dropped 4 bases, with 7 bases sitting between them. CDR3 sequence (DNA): TGTGCCAGCAGCTCCAAGTACGAGCAGTACTTC. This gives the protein CASSSKYEQYF.

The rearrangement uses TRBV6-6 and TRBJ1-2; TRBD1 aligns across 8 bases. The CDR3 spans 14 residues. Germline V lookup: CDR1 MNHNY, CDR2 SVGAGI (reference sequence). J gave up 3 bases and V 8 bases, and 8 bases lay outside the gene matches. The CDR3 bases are TGTGCCAGCGGACTAAAACAGGGGGACTATGGCTACACCTTC. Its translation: CASGLKQGDYGYTF.

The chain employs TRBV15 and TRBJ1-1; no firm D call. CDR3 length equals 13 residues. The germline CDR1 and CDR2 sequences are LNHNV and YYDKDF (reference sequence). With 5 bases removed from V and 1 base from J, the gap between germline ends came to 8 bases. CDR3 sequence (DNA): TGTGCCACCAGCGGCCTCCGGAACACTGAAGCTTTCTTT. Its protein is CATSGLRNTEAFF. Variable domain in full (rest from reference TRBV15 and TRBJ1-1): DAMVIQNPRYQVTQFGKPVTLSCSQTLNHNVMYWYQQKSSQAPKLLFHYYDKDFNNEADTPDNFQSRRPNTSFCFLDIRSPGLGDTAMYLCATSGLRNTEAFFGQGTRLTVV.

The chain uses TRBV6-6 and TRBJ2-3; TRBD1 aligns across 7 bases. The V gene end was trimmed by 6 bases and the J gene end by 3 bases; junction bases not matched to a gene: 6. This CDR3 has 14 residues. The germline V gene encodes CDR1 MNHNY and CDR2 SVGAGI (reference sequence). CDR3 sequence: CASSLGQPTDTQYF. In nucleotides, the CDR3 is TGTGCCAGCAGCCTGGGACAGCCAACAGATACGCAGTATTTT.

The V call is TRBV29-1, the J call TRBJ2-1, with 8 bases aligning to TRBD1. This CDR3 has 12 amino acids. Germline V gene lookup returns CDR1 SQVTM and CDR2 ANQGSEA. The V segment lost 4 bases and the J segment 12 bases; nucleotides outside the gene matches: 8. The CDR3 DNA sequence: TGCAGCGTTGCTGGACAGGGTCTATCGCAGTTCTTC. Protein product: CSVAGQGLSQFF.

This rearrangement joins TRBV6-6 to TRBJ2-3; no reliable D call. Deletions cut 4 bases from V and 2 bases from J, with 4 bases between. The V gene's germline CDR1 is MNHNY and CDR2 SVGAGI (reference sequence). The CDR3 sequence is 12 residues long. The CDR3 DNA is TGTGCCAGCAGTTCTACCACAGATACGCAGTATTTT. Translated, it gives CASSSTTDTQYF.

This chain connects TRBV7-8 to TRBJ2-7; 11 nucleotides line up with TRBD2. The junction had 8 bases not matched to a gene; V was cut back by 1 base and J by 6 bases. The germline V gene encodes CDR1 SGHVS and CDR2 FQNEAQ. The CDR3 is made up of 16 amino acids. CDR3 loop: CASSLDILAGDSEQYF. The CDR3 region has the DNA TGTGCCAGCAGCTTAGACATACTAGCGGGAGACAGCGAGCAGTACTTC.